This TCR beta chain was recovered during a study of T cells in Graves' hyperthyroidism and ophthalmopathy. V shed 1 base and J shed 2 bases, with 12 bases lying between them. Looked up from germline, CDR1 is SGHTA and CDR2 is FQGNSA. The CDR3 loop spans 15 amino acids. Broader study findings: Appearing also in blood were most of the thyroid clonotypes expanded above 0.001. The model forecast ophthalmopathy, anticipating it by a median around 6.9 months before onset.

Amplification of TCR beta CDR3 regions was performed using RNA transcripts as template. First-round RT-PCR with HTBI primers amplified the TCR CDR3 region. From the multiplex PCR reads, TCRdb called clonotypes with MiXCR, one entry per CDR3 protein. The sample yields 600,000 to 700,000 distinct CDR3 sequences, roughly 14% seen once. Patients affected by ophthalmopathy presented a Clinical Activity Score of at least 3, a NOSPECS grade of at least 4, and disease duration below 3 months. This clonotype is a singleton in its sample. The antigen is undetermined. This chain uses TRBV7-2 with TRBJ2-7; D remains unclear. Sequencing was carried out using blood. This TCR came from a woman in her thirties or forties with Graves' ophthalmopathy. CDR3 nucleotides: TGTACCAGCAGCTTAGGAGGCAACGAGGCCTACGAGCAGTACTTC. This encodes CTSSLGGNEAYEQYF. Using reference TRBV7-2 and TRBJ2-7 for the parts outside the CDR3, the full variable domain is GAGVSQSPSNKVTEKGKDVELRCDPISGHTALYWYRQSLGQGLEFLIYFQGNSAPDKSGLPSDRFSAERTGGSVSTLTIQRTQQEDSAVYLCTSSLGGNEAYEQYFGPGTRLTVT.